These 18 T cell receptor beta chains were sequenced from one sample in a study of blood T cell repertoires in COVID-19. The method was immunoSEQ multiplex PCR; TCRdb's version includes in-frame clones alone and lacks a portion of them. The table shows approximately 390,000 clones, with over 75% occurring only once. Sequencing used PBMCs or T cells enriched from blood (not recorded which). The receptor source for this set is a woman between 35 and 50 years old with acute COVID-19.

This clone was seen a single time. The chain combines TRBV7-9 with TRBJ2-7; TRBD1 might be the D (7 bases). The CDR3 is 15 residues long. CDR1 SEHNR and CDR2 FQNEAQ come from the germline V gene (reference sequence). The V end lost 5 bases, the J end lost 0 bases, and 14 bases lay between the germline ends. The CDR3 DNA is TGTGCCAGCAGCCAGGAGGGACAGAGCTCCTACGAGCAGTACTTC. It translates to CASSQEGQSSYEQYF. Looking up the rest from reference TRBV7-9 and TRBJ2-7 gives the full variable domain: DTGVSQNPRHKITKRGQNVTFRCDPISEHNRLYWYRQTLGQGPEFLTYFQNEAQLEKSRLLSDRFSAERPKGSFSTLEIQRTEQGDSAMYLCASSQEGQSSYEQYFGPGTRLTVT.

The V call is TRBV25-1, the J call TRBJ2-5, with 8 bases that match TRBD1. The CDR3 has 14 amino acids. CDR1 is MGHDK, CDR2 SYGVNS, per germline. Trimming removed 6 bases from V and 5 bases from J; junction bases left unmatched: 8. Here the CDR3 reads CASRGTGLGETQYF. As DNA, the CDR3 is TGTGCCAGCAGAGGGACAGGCCTCGGGGAGACCCAGTACTTC.

This chain joins TRBV29-1 and TRBJ1-2, with TRBD1 matching 8 bases. This CDR3 comprises 13 residues. J lost 6 bases, V lost 7 bases, and 10 bases had no gene match. From germline, CDR1 is SQVTM and CDR2 ANQGSEA. CDR3 amino acids: CSARSTGANGYTF. The CDR3 bases are TGCAGCGCTCGATCGACAGGGGCAAATGGCTACACCTTC.

The sample holds one count of this clone. CDR3 amino acids: CASCLQGDSAEAFF. In nucleotides, the CDR3 is TGCGCCAGCTGCCTACAGGGAGATTCCGCTGAAGCTTTCTTT. The gene calls are TRBV10-2 and TRBJ1-1; maybe TRBD1 (6 bases). V was clipped by 8 bases and J by 6 bases, with 19 bases between them. CDR1 and CDR2 (germline): WSHSY, SAAADI. The CDR3 is 14 residues long.

This clone was seen a single time. The rearrangement uses TRBV10-3 and TRBJ1-1; possibly TRBD1 for D (5 bases). CDR3 size: 14 residues. V lost 4 bases, J lost 1 base, and 10 bases lay in between. Germline V gives CDR1 ENHRY, CDR2 SYGVKD. In DNA, the CDR3 is TGTGCCATCAGTGTTAGACAGAAGAACACTGAAGCTTTCTTT. This sequence encodes CAISVRQKNTEAFF.

This clone was seen a single time. This chain connects TRBV5-1 to TRBJ2-5, with D maybe TRBD2 (6 bases). The V gene lost 4 bases and the J gene lost 2 bases, with 18 bases spanning the gap. The CDR3 has 16 amino acids. CDR1 and CDR2 from the germline V gene are SGHRS and YFSETQ. Here the CDR3 DNA reads TGCGCCAGCAGCGTGGTTTTAAGGCGGGGACAAGAGACCCAGTACTTC. This encodes CASSVVLRRGQETQYF.

The chain has TRBV7-2 and TRBJ1-1; D perhaps matches TRBD1 (5 bases). Trimming stripped 1 base from V and 0 bases from J, with 9 bases between. Per the germline V gene, CDR1 is SGHTA and CDR2 is FQGNSA. This CDR3 contains 15 residues. The CDR3 sequence is CASSLEGVMNTEAFF. Written as DNA, the CDR3 is TGTGCCAGCAGCTTAGAAGGGGTCATGAACACTGAAGCTTTCTTT.

The genes are TRBV19 and TRBJ2-7, with D perhaps matching TRBD2 (6 bases). V lost 5 bases to trimming and J lost 4 bases, with 12 bases between them. Germline V gene lookup returns CDR1 LNHDA and CDR2 SQIVND (reference sequence). The CDR3 is 13 residues long. CDR3: CASSPPEGYEQYF. CDR3 sequence (DNA): TGTGCCAGTAGTCCTCCGGAGGGATACGAGCAGTACTTC.

The CDR3 bases are TGTGCCAGCAGTCTAGCGGGGCTAGCGGGGACCGGGGAGCTGTTTTTT. Protein: CASSLAGLAGTGELFF. The chain is built from TRBV7-2 and TRBJ2-2; 9 bases align to TRBD2. CDR1 SGHTA and CDR2 FQGNSA come from the germline V gene. The V segment lost 6 bases and the J segment 5 bases; nucleotides outside the gene matches: 10. The CDR3 is 16 residues long. Variable domain in full (rest from reference TRBV7-2 and TRBJ2-2): GAGVSQSPSNKVTEKGKDVELRCDPISGHTALYWYRQSLGQGLEFLIYFQGNSAPDKSGLPSDRFSAERTGGSVSTLTIQRTQQEDSAVYLCASSLAGLAGTGELFFGEGSRLTVL.

The chain uses TRBV18 and TRBJ1-4, with D possibly being TRBD1 (5 bases). The V gene's germline CDR1 is KGHSH and CDR2 LQKENI. V lost 6 bases to trimming and J lost 0 bases, with 11 bases between them. There are 15 residues in the CDR3. The CDR3, as DNA: TGTGCCAGCTCGTTAGACAGTGCAACTAATGAAAAACTGTTTTTT. Amino acids: CASSLDSATNEKLFF. Full variable domain (missing parts from reference TRBV18 and TRBJ1-4): NAGVMQNPRHLVRRRGQEARLRCSPMKGHSHVYWYRQLPEEGLKFMVYLQKENIIDESGMPKERFSAEFPKEGPSILRIQQVVRGDSAAYFCASSLDSATNEKLFFGSGTQLSVL.

This chain uses TRBV27 with TRBJ1-2; a weak D match, TRBD1 (5 bases). The CDR3 has 15 amino acids. Germline V lookup: CDR1 MNHEY, CDR2 SMNVEV (reference sequence). Trimming removed 4 bases from V and 3 bases from J, with 15 bases in between. This CDR3 reads CASSSPLQGDYGYTF. As DNA, the CDR3 is TGTGCCAGCAGTTCGCCTCTCCAGGGTGACTATGGCTACACCTTC.

In DNA, the CDR3 is TGTGCCTGGAGCCTCGCAGGGGACAAAAAACTGTTTTTT. It is translated as CAWSLAGDKKLFF. This rearrangement joins TRBV30 to TRBJ1-4, with D possibly TRBD1 on 6 matching bases. Per germline, CDR1 GTSNPN and CDR2 SVGIG (reference sequence). The length of the CDR3 is 13 residues. The ends were cut back, 3 bases at V and 9 bases at J, with 14 bases in the middle.

The chain is built from TRBV2 and TRBJ1-4, with 7 nucleotides matching TRBD1. Unmatched junction bases numbered 6, after V lost 6 bases and J lost 2 bases. This CDR3 contains 15 residues. From germline, CDR1 is SNHLY and CDR2 FYNNEI. The CDR3 nucleotides read TGTGCCAGCAGCCTTACAGGGGCGACTAATGAAAAACTGTTTTTT. It specifies CASSLTGATNEKLFF. The full variable domain, its missing parts supplied by reference TRBV2 and TRBJ1-4, is EPEVTQTPSHQVTQMGQEVILRCVPISNHLYFYWYRQILGQKVEFLVSFYNNEISEKSEIFDDQFSVERPDGSNFTLKIRSTKLEDSAMYFCASSLTGATNEKLFFGSGTQLSVL.

The V call is TRBV9, the J call TRBJ1-5; D is ambiguous. This CDR3 is 14 amino acids long. Trimming pared 4 bases from V and 3 bases from J, leaving 11 bases between. The V gene's germline CDR1 is SGDLS and CDR2 YYNGEE. This CDR3 is CASSRSRFNQPQHF. The CDR3 DNA is TGTGCCAGCAGCCGGTCCAGGTTCAATCAGCCCCAGCATTTT.

This sequence joins TRBV9 and TRBJ1-1; D may be TRBD1 (5 bases). The CDR3 sequence is 13 residues long. V lost 3 bases and J 3 bases, leaving 9 bases between the germline ends. Germline V CDR1 and CDR2: SGDLS, YYNGEE. CDR3 amino acids: CASSGQQHTEAFF. Here the CDR3 DNA reads TGTGCCAGCAGCGGACAGCAGCACACTGAAGCTTTCTTT. The full variable domain, completed using reference TRBV9 and TRBJ1-1, is DSGVTQTPKHLITATGQRVTLRCSPRSGDLSVYWYQQSLDQGLQFLIQYYNGEERAKGNILERFSAQQFPDLHSELNLSSLELGDSALYFCASSGQQHTEAFFGQGTRLTVV.

The chain employs TRBV10-3 and TRBJ1-1; D is possibly TRBD1 (6 bases). Germline assignment: CDR1 ENHRY and CDR2 SYGVKD. V lost 6 bases and J lost 5, with 19 bases in between. CDR3 size: 15 residues. The CDR3 region has the DNA TGTGCCATCAGGGGTAGCCTCATAGGGGGTACTGAAGCTTTCTTT. The encoded protein is CAIRGSLIGGTEAFF.

This chain joins TRBV21-1 and TRBJ2-5; no DNA check was done on the table's D call, TRBD1. TRBV21-1 is assigned pseudogene status. The CDR3 is 14 residues long. CDR3 nucleotide sequence: TGTGCCAGCAGCTCTCGGACAGTGAAAGAGACCCAGTACTTC. Translating it yields CASSSRTVKETQYF.

CDR3 coding DNA: TGTGCCAGCAGCGGGGGGGACAGGATGAACACTGAAGCTTTCTTT. This translates into CASSGGDRMNTEAFF. This chain uses TRBV7-2 with TRBJ1-1, with 8 bases identical to TRBD1. The germline V gene has CDR1 SGHTA and CDR2 FQGNSA. The ends lost 5 bases at V and 0 bases at J; junction bases unmatched: 5. CDR3 size: 15 residues.